This passage covers 20 T cell receptor beta chains from one sample sequenced in a study of T cell repertoires in cytomegalovirus infection. TCRdb reprocessed the reads via MiXCR and lists one record per CDR3 protein. Altogether 150,000 to 200,000 distinct CDR3 sequences are present, roughly 27% being singletons, with the ten largest covering 31%. The sequenced material came from PBMCs. The source is a human donor in good health (CMV status not recorded). Some clones in this sample may be carry-over from other donors' samples.

This chain uses TRBV30 with TRBJ1-2; TRBD1 matches at 7 bases. CDR1 and CDR2 from the germline V gene are GTSNPN and SVGIG (reference sequence). The V gene end was trimmed by 3 bases and the J gene end by 6 bases; junction bases not matched to a gene: 13. The CDR3 has 15 amino acids. The CDR3 region is CAWSGSFTGDHGYTF. CDR3 sequence (DNA): TGTGCCTGGAGCGGCAGCTTTACAGGGGATCATGGCTACACCTTC.

The genes are TRBV10-3 and TRBJ1-1, with D hard to call. The CDR3 sequence is 15 residues long. The germline CDR1 and CDR2 sequences are ENHRY and SYGVKD. The V and J ends lost 0 bases and 3 bases respectively, with 11 bases between them. CDR3 DNA: TGTGCCATCAGTGAGTCGTCGAAAGAGGACACTGAAGCTTTCTTT. It specifies CAISESSKEDTEAFF.

This clonotype was counted at least ten times. J is TRBJ1-1 and V is TRBV7-2; 7 nucleotides line up with TRBD1. V lost 5 bases, J lost 4 bases, and 10 bases stayed unmatched. The CDR3 loop spans 15 amino acids. In germline, CDR1 is SGHTA, CDR2 FQGNSA. The DNA for the CDR3 is TGTGCCAGCAGCGCCCGACAGGGTTTAAGCACTGAAGCTTTCTTT. Translation: CASSARQGLSTEAFF.

The J gene is TRBJ1-5, the V gene TRBV29-1; a weak D match, TRBD1 (6 bases). This CDR3 has 14 residues. Deletions cut 6 bases from V and 1 base from J, with 13 bases between. The germline V gene encodes CDR1 SQVTM and CDR2 ANQGSEA. CDR3 sequence (DNA): TGCAGCGTCGGGGGGGGGGCGAGCAATCAGCCCCAGCATTTT. Residues: CSVGGGASNQPQHF.

This clonotype was seen only once. CDR3 in DNA: TGTGCCAGCAGTGAGTGGAGACAGGGATCCAATGAGCAGTTCTTC. Its translation is CASSEWRQGSNEQFF. V and J are TRBV25-1 and TRBJ2-1, with 7 bases lining up with TRBD1. The ends lost 3 bases at V and 6 bases at J; junction bases unmatched: 8. The CDR3 runs to 15 residues. Germline V gene lookup returns CDR1 MGHDK and CDR2 SYGVNS.

This chain joins TRBV11-2 and TRBJ1-2; TRBD1 aligns across 9 bases. The CDR3 runs to 16 residues. After removal of 5 bases from V and 3 bases from J, the junction contained 10 bases not matched to a gene. CDR1 is SGHAT and CDR2 is FQNNGV in the germline V gene. The CDR3 protein is CASSPGTGRFDYGYTF. The CDR3 DNA reads as TGTGCCAGCAGCCCCGGGACAGGGAGGTTTGACTATGGCTACACCTTC.

The chain joins TRBV7-9 to TRBJ2-1; TRBD2 matches 11 bases. CDR3 length: 13 residues. Per germline, CDR1 SEHNR and CDR2 FQNEAQ (reference sequence). V lost 7 bases and J lost 6; bases outside the gene matches: 2. As DNA, the CDR3 is TGTGCCAGCAACCTAGCGGGGGGCAATGAGCAGTTCTTC. This sequence encodes CASNLAGGNEQFF.

V and J are TRBV7-3 and TRBJ2-3; no reliable D call. V lost 2 bases and J lost 5, with 8 bases in between. The CDR3 covers 13 residues. Germline CDR1 is SGHTA and CDR2 is FQGTGA. As DNA, the CDR3 is TGTGCCAGCAGCTTAGATCGCCGAGATACGCAGTATTTT. Residues: CASSLDRRDTQYF.

A note on this clonotype: The junction differs from germline at one of its ends, possibly a read error. This chain connects TRBV7-3 to TRBJ1-1; D gene ambiguous. Germline V gives CDR1 SGHTA, CDR2 FQGTGA. This CDR3 region has 13 residues. The CDR3 region is CDSSVTVNTEAFF. CDR3 DNA sequence: TGTGACAGCAGCGTAACGGTGAACACTGAAGCTTTCTTT.

The chain combines TRBV7-2 with TRBJ1-2, with 7 nucleotides matching TRBD1. V shed 5 bases, J shed 6 bases, and the junction held 6 bases outside the gene matches. Per the germline V gene, CDR1 is SGHTA and CDR2 is FQGNSA. The CDR3 has 13 residues. CDR3 in DNA: TGTGCCAGCAGCCTTGACAGGGCTCATGGCTACACCTTC. Its protein product is CASSLDRAHGYTF.

This chain uses TRBV12-3 or TRBV12-4 with TRBJ1-2; D is unresolved. V lost 5 bases, J lost 3 bases, and 19 bases lay in between. The CDR3 consists of 16 residues. CDR3 DNA sequence: TGTGCCAGCAGTCGAACCCTTATGGGAGCCGACTATGGCTACACCTTC. Translation gives CASSRTLMGADYGYTF.

J is TRBJ2-4 and V is TRBV5-6; 7 nucleotides agree with TRBD2. CDR1 is SGHDT and CDR2 is YYEEEE in the germline V gene. V dropped 6 bases and J dropped 1; count of bases not matched to a gene: 19. This CDR3 comprises 19 residues. The CDR3 protein is CASIDSGTGGLGAKNIQYF. The DNA for the CDR3 is TGTGCCAGCATCGACTCAGGAACGGGAGGCCTTGGGGCCAAAAACATTCAGTACTTC.

This clonotype showed up just a few times. This chain joins TRBV12-3 or TRBV12-4 and TRBJ2-2; no reliable D call. With 3 bases removed from V and 1 base from J, the gap between germline ends came to 6 bases. This CDR3 has 14 residues. CDR3 in DNA: TGTGCCAGCAGTTTGTCGGTGAACACCGGGGAGCTGTTTTTT. Translation gives CASSLSVNTGELFF.

The rearrangement joins TRBV2 to TRBJ2-7; D possibly uses TRBD1 or TRBD2 (5 bases each). Germline-derived CDR1 and CDR2 are SNHLY and FYNNEI. V gave up 3 bases and J gave up 3 bases, with 15 bases separating them. This CDR3 has 15 amino acids. CDR3 DNA sequence: TGTGCCAGCAGTGATCTTGGGACCCAGGGCTACGAGCAGTACTTC. It encodes CASSDLGTQGYEQYF.

This clonotype was detected a few times. The rearrangement uses TRBV5-4 and TRBJ1-1, with a possible D match to TRBD1 (6 bases). The ends were cut back, 4 bases at V and 4 bases at J, with 11 bases in the middle. Looked up from germline, CDR1 is SGHNT and CDR2 is YYREEE (reference sequence). This CDR3 is 13 amino acids long. The CDR3 reads CASSRPGVTEAFF. CDR3 nucleotides: TGTGCCAGCAGCCGCCCAGGGGTCACTGAAGCTTTCTTT.

The rearrangement joins TRBV7-9 to TRBJ1-2, with 9 bases that match TRBD1. The CDR3 runs 14 residues. With 5 bases clipped from V and 3 bases from J, the junction kept 4 bases outside the gene matches. Germline CDR1 is SEHNR and CDR2 is FQNEAQ (reference sequence). CDR3 sequence: CASSPGTGYYGYTF. Here the CDR3 DNA reads TGTGCCAGCAGCCCAGGGACAGGGTACTATGGCTACACCTTC.

The chain links TRBV6-5 to TRBJ2-3; 8 bases fit TRBD1. The CDR3 has 15 amino acids. V shed 6 bases and J 4 bases; nucleotides not matched to a gene: 9. CDR1 and CDR2 from the germline V gene are MNHEY and SVGAGI. CDR3 in DNA: TGTGCCAGCAGCTCCCCCAGGGGGCTGGCAGATACGCAGTATTTT. This gives the protein CASSSPRGLADTQYF.

CDR3 DNA sequence: TGTGCCAGCAGCCGCGGACAGGGTAGTGGCGAGCAGTACTTC. Its translation: CASSRGQGSGEQYF. The chain carries TRBV7-8 and TRBJ2-7; 8 nucleotides align to TRBD1. Germline V gene lookup returns CDR1 SGHVS and CDR2 FQNEAQ. J was trimmed by 6 bases and V by 5 bases; bases with no gene match: 9. CDR3 length equals 14 residues.

The CDR3 DNA reads as TGTGCCAGCAGCTTAGCGAAGGATTCACCCCTCCACTTT. It encodes CASSLAKDSPLHF. V gene TRBV7-9 combines with J gene TRBJ1-6; D gene uncertain. The V and J ends lost 0 bases and 8 bases respectively, with 5 bases between them. The CDR3 consists of 13 residues. CDR1 is SEHNR and CDR2 is FQNEAQ in the germline V gene (reference sequence).

This clonotype was seen only a few times. This chain links TRBV14 with TRBJ2-7; the D is unclear. Per germline, CDR1 SGHDN and CDR2 FVKESK. Trimming took 0 bases from V and 9 from J, leaving 21 bases between them. CDR3 length equals 16 residues. The CDR3 here is CASSQDFRAAYERQYF. The CDR3 coding sequence is TGTGCCAGCAGCCAAGATTTCCGGGCGGCCTACGAACGGCAGTACTTC.